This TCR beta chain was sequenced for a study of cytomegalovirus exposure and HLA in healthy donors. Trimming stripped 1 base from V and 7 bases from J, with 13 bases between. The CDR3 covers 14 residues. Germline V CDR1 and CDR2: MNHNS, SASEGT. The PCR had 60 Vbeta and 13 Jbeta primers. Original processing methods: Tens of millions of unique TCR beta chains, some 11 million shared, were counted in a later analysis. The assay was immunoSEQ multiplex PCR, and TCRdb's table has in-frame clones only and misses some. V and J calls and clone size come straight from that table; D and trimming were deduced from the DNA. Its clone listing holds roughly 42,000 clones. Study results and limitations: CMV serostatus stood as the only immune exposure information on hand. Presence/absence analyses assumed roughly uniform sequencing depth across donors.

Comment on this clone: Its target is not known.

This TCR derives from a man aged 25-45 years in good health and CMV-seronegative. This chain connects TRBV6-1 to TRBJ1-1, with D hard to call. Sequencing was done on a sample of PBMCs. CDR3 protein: CASSEGSGSSEAFF. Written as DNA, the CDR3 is TGTGCCAGCAGTGAAGGATCGGGGTCCAGTGAAGCTTTCTTT.